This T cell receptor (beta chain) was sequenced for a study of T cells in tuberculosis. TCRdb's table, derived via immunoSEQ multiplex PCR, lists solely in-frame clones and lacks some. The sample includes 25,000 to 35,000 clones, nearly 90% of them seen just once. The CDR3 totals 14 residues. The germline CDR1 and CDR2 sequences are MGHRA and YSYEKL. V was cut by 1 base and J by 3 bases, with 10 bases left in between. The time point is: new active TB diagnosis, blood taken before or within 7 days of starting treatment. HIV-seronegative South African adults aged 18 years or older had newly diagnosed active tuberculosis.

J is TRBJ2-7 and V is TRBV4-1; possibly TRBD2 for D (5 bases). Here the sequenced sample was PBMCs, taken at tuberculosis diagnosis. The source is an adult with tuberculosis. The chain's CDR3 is CASSQAPGGYEQYF. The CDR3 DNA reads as TGCGCCAGCAGCCAAGCCCCTGGAGGCTACGAGCAGTACTTC.